A single sample gave rise to the 28 T cell receptor beta chains below, sequenced in a study of control samples from healthy donors and cancer patients (dated by TCRdb to about 2020). The protocol used for the library was the immunoSEQ multiplex PCR assay. This immuneACCESS table, as held by TCRdb, lists in-frame sequences with V and J called but not all clones. Of the missing ones, under half trace to an unresolved V gene in checked studies; the others have no known cause. This sample is represented by about 89,000 clones; about 84% of them were singletons. The ten largest clones represent approximately 2% of the sample. The sequenced sample consisted of blood. These receptors originate from a woman aged 35 to 49 in good health.

The rearrangement joins TRBV7-8 to TRBJ2-3; 7 nucleotides line up with TRBD1. This CDR3 contains 15 residues. Germline assignment: CDR1 SGHVS and CDR2 FQNEAQ. The V and J ends lost 4 bases and 5 bases, in that order; junction bases with no gene match: 9. The CDR3 sequence: CASSSTGFQVDTQYF. CDR3 in DNA: TGTGCCAGCAGCTCGACAGGGTTTCAGGTAGATACGCAGTATTTT. Drawing the rest from reference TRBV7-8 and TRBJ2-3, the complete variable domain is GAGVSQSPRYKVAKRGQDVALRCDPISGHVSLFWYQQALGQGPEFLTYFQNEAQLDKSGLPSDRFFAERPEGSVSTLKIQRTQQEDSAVYLCASSSTGFQVDTQYFGPGTRLTVL.

The chain carries TRBV5-1 and TRBJ1-6; unclear D gene. Between the trimmed V and J ends, which lost 4 bases and 9 bases, there was a span of 11 bases. This CDR3 spans 13 amino acids. Germline CDR1 and CDR2: SGHRS and YFSETQ. This chain's CDR3 is CASSQAGSSPLHF. In nucleotides, the CDR3 is TGCGCCAGCAGCCAGGCGGGGTCTTCACCCCTCCACTTT. The variable domain in full, with the rest retrieved from reference TRBV5-1 and TRBJ1-6, is KAGVTQTPRYLIKTRGQQVTLSCSPISGHRSVSWYQQTPGQGLQFLFEYFSETQRNKGNFPGRFSGRQFSNSRSEMNVSTLELGDSALYLCASSQAGSSPLHFGNGTRLTVT.

The CDR3 DNA sequence: TGCAGCGTTATGGACAGGTATAATGAAAAACTGTTTTTT. This sequence encodes CSVMDRYNEKLFF. The chain is built from TRBV29-1 and TRBJ1-4; 7 bases fit TRBD1. In germline, CDR1 is SQVTM, CDR2 ANQGSEA. This CDR3 contains 13 residues. V lost 5 bases and J lost 4; bases outside the gene matches: 4.

This rearrangement joins TRBV5-6 to TRBJ2-1; D remains unclear. The CDR3 covers 15 residues. The V gene's germline CDR1 is SGHDT and CDR2 YYEEEE. V was cut by 0 bases and J by 7 bases, with 14 bases left in between. The DNA of the CDR3 is TGTGCCAGCAGCTTGGGTGTCTCGGAGAGGAATGAGCAGTTCTTC. Protein: CASSLGVSERNEQFF.

V gene TRBV5-8 combines with J gene TRBJ2-3, with TRBD2 matching 10 bases. Unmatched junction bases numbered 9, after V lost 4 bases and J lost 1 base. Germline V gives CDR1 SGHTS, CDR2 YDEGEE. The CDR3 contains 17 residues. The CDR3 sequence is CASSLQGLAGGTDTQYF. In DNA, the CDR3 is TGTGCCAGCAGCCTACAGGGTCTAGCGGGGGGCACAGATACGCAGTATTTT.

This clone has just a few counts. The chain combines TRBV7-2 with TRBJ2-3, with D tentatively TRBD1 (6 bases). In germline, CDR1 is SGHTA, CDR2 FQGNSA. Deletions cut 4 bases from V and 8 bases from J, with 13 bases between. The CDR3 totals 13 residues. CDR3 sequence reads: CASSSGQRGTQYF. CDR3 coding DNA: TGTGCCAGCAGCTCTGGACAGAGGGGTACGCAGTATTTT.

A few counts support this clone. V gene TRBV7-2 combines with J gene TRBJ2-1; TRBD2 might be the D (6 bases). CDR3 size: 15 residues. Germline assignment: CDR1 SGHTA and CDR2 FQGNSA. Deletions cut 5 bases from V and 2 bases from J, with 13 bases between. The CDR3, as DNA: TGTGCCAGCAGCACACTCGGGGGAACCTACAATGAGCAGTTCTTC. Translation: CASSTLGGTYNEQFF.

This chain connects TRBV29-1 to TRBJ1-2; no clear D. The V gene's germline CDR1 is SQVTM and CDR2 ANQGSEA. Trimming took 3 bases from V and 7 from J, leaving 9 bases between them. The CDR3 consists of 11 residues. This CDR3 is CSVDPGSGYTF. In nucleotides, the CDR3 is TGCAGCGTTGATCCTGGCAGTGGCTACACCTTC. The full variable domain, completed using reference TRBV29-1 and TRBJ1-2, is SAVISQKPSRDICQRGTSLTIQCQVDSQVTMMFWYRQQPGQSLTLIATANQGSEATYESGFVIDKFPISRPNLTFSTLTVSNMSPEDSSIYLCSVDPGSGYTFGSGTRLTVV.

This rearrangement joins TRBV2 to TRBJ1-2, with D possibly matching TRBD1 (6 bases). The CDR3 is 13 amino acids. Per the germline V gene, CDR1 is SNHLY and CDR2 is FYNNEI. The V end lost 6 bases, the J end lost 5 bases, and 13 bases lay between the germline ends. Here the CDR3 reads CASRVEGGYGYTF. CDR3 in DNA: TGTGCCAGCAGGGTTGAGGGGGGATATGGCTACACCTTC.

V gene TRBV10-3 combines with J gene TRBJ2-4; 12 nucleotides align to TRBD2. From germline, CDR1 is ENHRY and CDR2 SYGVKD. V was pared by 8 bases and J by 6 bases, with 5 bases of the junction left unmatched. The CDR3 sequence is 14 residues long. CDR3 sequence (DNA): TGTGCCATCGGGGAGACTAGCGGGGGAAACATTCAGTACTTC. This gives the protein CAIGETSGGNIQYF.

This chain uses TRBV6-4 with TRBJ1-1; D is undetermined. Trimming removed 3 bases from V and 7 bases from J, with 12 bases in between. The CDR3 has 13 residues. Germline assignment: CDR1 MRHNA and CDR2 SNTAGT. The CDR3 region is CASSDIRAFEAFF. CDR3 bases: TGTGCCAGCAGTGATATAAGGGCCTTTGAAGCTTTCTTT.

The chain couples TRBV3-1 (or the pseudogene TRBV3-2) to TRBJ2-7; a weak D match, TRBD1 (6 bases). CDR1 and CDR2 from the germline V gene are LGHDT and YNNKEL (reference sequence). CDR3 length: 14 residues. Trimming left V 4 bases short and J 2 bases short, with 12 bases between. CDR3 bases: TGTGCCAGCAGCCTGACAGGTCTAACCTACGAGCAGTACTTC. Translation: CASSLTGLTYEQYF.

J is TRBJ1-1 and V is TRBV7-2; no clear D gene. Germline-derived CDR1 and CDR2 are SGHTA and FQGNSA. The CDR3 is made up of 14 amino acids. The germline V and J ends were trimmed by 2 bases and 1 base, with 8 bases remaining between them. The CDR3 loop is CASSLRGQNTEAFF. As DNA, the CDR3 is TGTGCCAGCAGCTTACGGGGTCAGAACACTGAAGCTTTCTTT.

This clone was seen more than once but under ten times. The chain employs TRBV7-9 and TRBJ1-1; no reliable D call. There are 11 residues in the CDR3. V was shortened by 1 base and J by 8 bases, with 5 bases between the two germline ends. The germline gives CDR1 SEHNR, CDR2 FQNEAQ (reference sequence). The CDR3 region has the DNA TGTGCCAGCAGCTTAGTCTTCGAAGCTTTCTTT. Its protein is CASSLVFEAFF.

The chain carries TRBV6-6 and TRBJ2-3; D perhaps matches TRBD1 (8 bases). CDR1 is MNHNY, CDR2 SVGAGI, per germline (reference sequence). The CDR3 spans 20 residues. The V and J ends lost 5 bases and 0 bases respectively, with 27 bases between them. In nucleotides, the CDR3 is TGTGCCAGCAGTCCCCGGACAGGGACCCGGGGGGACCGAAGCACAGATACGCAGTATTTT. Protein product: CASSPRTGTRGDRSTDTQYF.

J is TRBJ2-7 and V is TRBV12-5; D gene ambiguous. CDR3 size: 12 residues. With 5 bases removed from V and 2 bases from J, the gap between germline ends came to 7 bases. Per germline, CDR1 LGHNT and CDR2 FRNRAP. The CDR3 coding sequence is TGTGCTAGTGGTCCTCGGGCCTACGAGCAGTACTTC. Its translation is CASGPRAYEQYF.

The chain carries TRBV24-1 and TRBJ2-7; D remains ambiguous. CDR1 and CDR2 (germline): KGHDR, SFDVKD. V lost 9 bases, J lost 0 bases, and 11 bases lay in between. The CDR3 sequence is 13 residues long. The CDR3 region is CATSGPFSYEQYF. Here the CDR3 DNA reads TGTGCCACCTCGGGCCCATTCTCCTACGAGCAGTACTTC.

Here the CDR3 reads CASSTQGHGYTF. CDR3 sequence (DNA): TGTGCCAGCAGTACACAGGGTCATGGCTACACCTTC. The V and J genes are TRBV12-3 or TRBV12-4 and TRBJ1-2, with a possible D match to TRBD1 (6 bases). The CDR3 contains 12 residues. Trimming pared 5 bases from V and 6 bases from J, leaving 10 bases between.

This CDR3 reads CASSQSKGGPSYEQYF. The CDR3 DNA follows: TGCGCCAGCAGCCAATCTAAGGGGGGGCCGTCCTACGAGCAGTACTTC. The rearrangement joins TRBV4-1 to TRBJ2-7; D is possibly TRBD2 (7 bases). The CDR3 spans 16 residues. Trimming removed 2 bases at V and 1 base at J, with 15 bases between. Germline CDR1 is MGHRA and CDR2 is YSYEKL.

This chain joins TRBV7-2 and TRBJ1-2, with TRBD1 identical over 7 bases. V lost 11 bases and J lost 7; bases outside the gene matches: 13. In germline, CDR1 is SGHTA, CDR2 FQGNSA. CDR3 size: 13 residues. CDR3 region: CAGSRGRLGGYTF. CDR3 sequence (DNA): TGTGCCGGTTCTAGGGGGCGCTTAGGTGGCTACACCTTC.

V is TRBV7-3 and J is TRBJ2-5, with D perhaps TRBD1 (6 bases). From germline, CDR1 is SGHTA and CDR2 FQGTGA. The CDR3 has 13 residues. V shed 5 bases and J shed 2 bases, with 9 bases lying between them. This CDR3 reads CASSQQGQETQYF. CDR3 nucleotide sequence: TGTGCCAGCAGCCAACAGGGTCAAGAGACCCAGTACTTC.

The chain is built from TRBV6-2 or TRBV6-3 and TRBJ1-6, with D maybe TRBD1 (5 bases). In germline, CDR1 is MNHEY, CDR2 SVGEGT. This CDR3 comprises 13 residues. The germline V and J ends were trimmed by 6 bases and 5 bases, with 8 bases remaining between them. The CDR3 bases are TGTGCCAGCAGCCGACAGCATAATTCACCCCTCCACTTT. It yields the protein CASSRQHNSPLHF.

This clone appeared a single time. The chain combines TRBV5-1 with TRBJ1-4, with D possibly being TRBD1 (6 bases). The germline V gene has CDR1 SGHRS and CDR2 YFSETQ. V lost 2 bases to trimming and J lost 6 bases, with 11 bases between them. There are 14 residues in the CDR3. The CDR3 DNA follows: TGCGCCAGCAGCTTCGTACAGGGAGATGAAAAACTGTTTTTT. Its translation is CASSFVQGDEKLFF.

This chain links TRBV27 with TRBJ2-7, with D hard to call. The CDR3 covers 15 residues. Trimming pared 0 bases from V and 0 bases from J, leaving 9 bases between. The germline V gene encodes CDR1 MNHEY and CDR2 SMNVEV (reference sequence). This chain's CDR3 is CASSLSPRSSYEQYF. The CDR3 region has the DNA TGTGCCAGCAGTTTATCGCCCCGTTCCTCCTACGAGCAGTACTTC.

The genes are TRBV27 and TRBJ2-1; D is unresolved. The CDR3 spans 13 residues. Trimming removed 2 bases from V and 4 bases from J, with 6 bases in between. From germline, CDR1 is MNHEY and CDR2 SMNVEV (reference sequence). CDR3 DNA: TGTGCCAGCAGTTTACGAGGTTACAATGAGCAGTTCTTC. Its translation: CASSLRGYNEQFF.

The chain combines TRBV28 with TRBJ2-3; D gene ambiguous. The CDR3 has 13 amino acids. The V and J ends lost 5 bases and 2 bases respectively, with 8 bases between them. The germline gives CDR1 MDHEN, CDR2 SYDVKM. Here the CDR3 DNA reads TGTGCCAGCAGTCCGATATCCACAGATACGCAGTATTTT. Its translation is CASSPISTDTQYF.

The V gene is TRBV29-1, the J gene TRBJ1-3; D remains ambiguous. The CDR3 consists of 13 residues. With 4 bases removed from V and 0 bases from J, the gap between germline ends came to 7 bases. The germline gives CDR1 SQVTM, CDR2 ANQGSEA. This CDR3 reads CSVARGSGNTIYF. Written as DNA, the CDR3 is TGCAGCGTTGCTAGAGGCTCTGGAAACACCATATATTTT.

This rearrangement joins TRBV2 to TRBJ1-1; perhaps TRBD1 as D (5 bases). V lost 9 bases, J lost 5 bases, and 16 bases lay in between. The CDR3 sequence is 13 residues long. From germline, CDR1 is SNHLY and CDR2 FYNNEI. For the CDR3, the DNA is TGTGCCAGACAACAGGAGCGAAGGACTGAAGCTTTCTTT. Translation gives CARQQERRTEAFF. Supplemented by reference TRBV2 and TRBJ1-1, the full variable domain reads EPEVTQTPSHQVTQMGQEVILRCVPISNHLYFYWYRQILGQKVEFLVSFYNNEISEKSEIFDDQFSVERPDGSNFTLKIRSTKLEDSAMYFCARQQERRTEAFFGQGTRLTVV.